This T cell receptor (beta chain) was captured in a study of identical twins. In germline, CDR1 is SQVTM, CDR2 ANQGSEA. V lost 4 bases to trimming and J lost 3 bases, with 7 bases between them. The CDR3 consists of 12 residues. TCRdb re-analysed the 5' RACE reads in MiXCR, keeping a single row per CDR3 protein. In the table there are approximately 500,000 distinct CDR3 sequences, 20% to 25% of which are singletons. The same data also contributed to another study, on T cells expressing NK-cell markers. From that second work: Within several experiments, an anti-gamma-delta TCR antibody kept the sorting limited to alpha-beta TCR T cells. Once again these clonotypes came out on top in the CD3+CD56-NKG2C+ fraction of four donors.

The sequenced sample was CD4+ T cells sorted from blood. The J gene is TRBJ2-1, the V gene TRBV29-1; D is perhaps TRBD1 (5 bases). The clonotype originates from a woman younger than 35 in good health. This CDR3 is CSVATGYNEQFF. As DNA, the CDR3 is TGCAGCGTTGCCACAGGCTACAATGAGCAGTTCTTC.